These 21 T cell receptor beta chains were sequenced from one sample in a study of shared clonotypes between healthy human individuals. TCRdb keeps only in-frame clones here, not all; method: immunoSEQ multiplex PCR. The sample contains some 1 million clones, roughly 75% of which appear only once. The sample consisted of memory CD4+ T cells sorted from blood. Subset meaning: CD45RA-negative fraction. These receptors were collected from a man younger than 35 in good health.

The CDR3 sequence is CASSQAHRGTDTQYF. The CDR3, as DNA: TGCGCCAGCAGCCAAGCTCACCGGGGCACAGATACGCAGTATTTT. This chain uses TRBV4-3 with TRBJ2-3; D is unclear. The CDR3 is 15 residues long. V lost 1 base to trimming and J lost 1 base, with 9 bases between them. The germline V gene has CDR1 LGHNA and CDR2 YSLEER.

This chain connects TRBV10-2 to TRBJ1-5; D call uncertain. With 0 bases removed from V and 4 bases from J, the gap between germline ends came to 4 bases. The germline CDR1 and CDR2 sequences are WSHSY and SAAADI. This CDR3 region has 13 residues. CDR3: CASSESANQPQHF. The CDR3 DNA reads as TGCGCCAGCAGTGAGTCAGCGAATCAGCCCCAGCATTTT.

This clone was observed once. This sequence joins TRBV7-2 and TRBJ2-1; 10 bases fit TRBD1. The CDR3 extends over 16 amino acids. CDR1 is SGHTA, CDR2 FQGNSA, per germline. J lost 7 bases, V lost 1 base, and 7 bases had no gene match. The DNA for the CDR3 is TGTGCCAGCAGCTTAGTTAGGGACAGGGGTCGTAATGAGCAGTTCTTC. Protein product: CASSLVRDRGRNEQFF.

With respect to this clone: This same CDR3 is encoded by further DNA sequences in the sample. The chain links TRBV29-1 to TRBJ2-3; D not certain. CDR3 size: 12 residues. Trimming cost V 6 bases and J 1 base, with 8 bases left between them. The germline V gene has CDR1 SQVTM and CDR2 ANQGSEA. CDR3 amino acids: CSVRTGTDTQYF. The DNA for the CDR3 is TGCAGCGTCCGGACGGGCACAGATACGCAGTATTTT.

V and J are TRBV2 and TRBJ1-5; tentative D call: TRBD1 (5 bases). This CDR3 is built from 15 residues. CDR1 is SNHLY, CDR2 FYNNEI, per germline. The germline V and J ends were trimmed by 7 bases and 4 bases, with 17 bases remaining between them. The CDR3 region is CASTYRGRGNQPQHF. The CDR3 region has the DNA TGTGCCAGCACCTACCGGGGACGGGGGAATCAGCCCCAGCATTTT.

The chain links TRBV5-1 to TRBJ2-5; 9 bases match TRBD2. Germline CDR1 is SGHRS and CDR2 is YFSETQ. V lost 4 bases to trimming and J lost 4 bases; unmatched junction nucleotides: 11. This CDR3 has 16 amino acids. The CDR3 region has the DNA TGCGCCAGCAGCAAAATAGCGGGAGTACCGGGAGAGACCCAGTACTTC. This translates into CASSKIAGVPGETQYF.

Comment on this clone: The sample carries other DNA sequences with the same CDR3. The chain joins TRBV6-1 to TRBJ2-1; the match to TRBD1 covers 8 bases. Germline V gene lookup returns CDR1 MNHNS and CDR2 SASEGT. The CDR3 sequence is 14 residues long. Losses at the gene ends were 2 bases for V and 10 bases for J; bases not matched to a gene: 7. DNA for the CDR3: TGTGCCAGCAGTGAAAACAGGGGGAGCGGGGAGCAGTTCTTC. Amino acid sequence: CASSENRGSGEQFF.

Written as DNA, the CDR3 is TGTGCCAGTGAGGTCGGGACAGGGCAAAATACGCAGTATTTT. It yields the protein CASEVGTGQNTQYF. J is TRBJ2-3 and V is TRBV19; TRBD1 matches 9 bases. Germline V gives CDR1 LNHDA, CDR2 SQIVND (reference sequence). The V and J ends lost 8 bases and 7 bases, in that order; junction bases with no gene match: 10. This CDR3 has 14 residues.

The rearrangement links TRBV14 to TRBJ1-2, with D uncertain. Germline CDR1 reads SGHDN; CDR2 reads FVKESK. This CDR3 is 15 amino acids long. The V and J ends lost 4 bases and 8 bases respectively, with 20 bases between them. CDR3 residues: CASSRTIGQAGGYTF. The CDR3 DNA sequence: TGTGCCAGCAGCCGGACTATTGGCCAGGCGGGGGGCTACACCTTC.

The chain couples TRBV4-1 to TRBJ2-3, with 9 nucleotides matching TRBD1. The germline V gene has CDR1 MGHRA and CDR2 YSYEKL. The CDR3 covers 15 residues. V was clipped by 4 bases and J by 1 base; unmatched bases: 3. The CDR3 spells CASSLWTGGTDTQYF. The CDR3 DNA follows: TGCGCCAGCAGCCTTTGGACAGGGGGCACAGATACGCAGTATTTT.

The rearrangement links TRBV28 to TRBJ2-4; D unresolved. There are 14 residues in the CDR3. V lost 4 bases, J lost 7 bases, and 14 bases lay in between. Looked up from germline, CDR1 is MDHEN and CDR2 is SYDVKM. CDR3 nucleotides: TGTGCCAGCAGTTATGCAGGATCGGAGAACATTCAGTACTTC. This gives the protein CASSYAGSENIQYF.

This chain connects TRBV6-5 to TRBJ1-2; 7 nucleotides match TRBD1. V was clipped by 5 bases and J by 8 bases; unmatched bases: 11. Germline V gene data show CDR1 as MNHEY and CDR2 as SVGAGI. The CDR3 is made up of 14 amino acids. CDR3 DNA: TGTGCCAGCAGTCACCTCCCGGACAGGCGAGGCTACACCTTC. Residues: CASSHLPDRRGYTF.

The rearrangement links TRBV29-1 to TRBJ1-1; D may be TRBD1 (5 bases). The CDR3 has 12 residues. Germline loops: CDR1 SQVTM, CDR2 ANQGSEA. V lost 8 bases, J lost 5 bases, and 15 bases lay in between. CDR3 nucleotides: TGCAGCTCTGCAGGGCTCGGGACTGAAGCTTTCTTT. Protein product: CSSAGLGTEAFF.

Worth noting for this clone: Additional DNA sequences in this sample encode the identical CDR3. The genes are TRBV18 and TRBJ2-7; maybe TRBD1 (5 bases). Trimming took 3 bases from V and 3 from J, leaving 6 bases between them. This CDR3 is 12 amino acids long. Looked up from germline, CDR1 is KGHSH and CDR2 is LQKENI. CDR3 sequence: CASSPRGYEQYF. CDR3 in DNA: TGTGCCAGCTCACCTAGGGGCTACGAGCAGTACTTC. Looking up the rest from reference TRBV18 and TRBJ2-7 gives the full variable domain: NAGVMQNPRHLVRRRGQEARLRCSPMKGHSHVYWYRQLPEEGLKFMVYLQKENIIDESGMPKERFSAEFPKEGPSILRIQQVVRGDSAAYFCASSPRGYEQYFGPGTRLTVT.

This clone was counted between two and nine times. This chain links TRBV5-4 with TRBJ1-2; D is perhaps TRBD1 (5 bases). The V and J ends lost 2 bases and 6 bases respectively, with 17 bases between them. The V gene's germline CDR1 is SGHNT and CDR2 YYREEE (reference sequence). This CDR3 is built from 15 residues. In nucleotides, the CDR3 is TGTGCCAGCAGCTTTCCCTGGAGTATGACAGATGGCTACACCTTC. This codes for CASSFPWSMTDGYTF.

The rearrangement uses TRBV30 and TRBJ2-2, with D tentatively TRBD2 (5 bases). V shed 3 bases and J shed 4 bases, with 12 bases lying between them. The germline V gene encodes CDR1 GTSNPN and CDR2 SVGIG (reference sequence). This CDR3 is built from 14 residues. As DNA, the CDR3 is TGTGCCTGGAGGGACGGGAAGCCCACCGGGGAGCTGTTTTTT. It encodes CAWRDGKPTGELFF.

This clone was counted only a few times. This rearrangement joins TRBV18 to TRBJ1-4; D is unresolved. The CDR3 loop spans 15 amino acids. V lost 3 bases to trimming and J lost 8 bases, with 16 bases between them. Germline V gives CDR1 KGHSH, CDR2 LQKENI. Here the CDR3 DNA reads TGTGCCAGCTCACCTACTACGGGTCTCGAGGAAAAACTGTTTTTT. Translating it yields CASSPTTGLEEKLFF.

This chain connects TRBV18 to TRBJ1-5; no definite D call. V dropped 5 bases and J dropped 3 bases, with 8 bases sitting between them. Germline CDR1 KGHSH, CDR2 LQKENI. This CDR3 contains 13 residues. The CDR3 sequence is CASSDGPNQPQHF. As DNA, the CDR3 is TGTGCCAGCTCAGACGGCCCCAATCAGCCCCAGCATTTT.

The CDR3 reads CASSYGGLARDTQYF. In DNA form, the CDR3 reads TGTGCCAGCAGCTACGGTGGACTAGCGAGAGATACGCAGTATTTT. The rearrangement links TRBV7-2 to TRBJ2-3, with 9 bases matching TRBD2. The CDR3 has 15 amino acids. The junction had 7 bases not matched to a gene; V was cut back by 4 bases and J by 5 bases. In germline, CDR1 is SGHTA, CDR2 FQGNSA.

This clone has ten or more counts. This chain links TRBV7-2 with TRBJ1-3, with D hard to call. The CDR3 is made up of 15 amino acids. V was cut by 5 bases and J by 2 bases, with 13 bases left in between. Per the germline V gene, CDR1 is SGHTA and CDR2 is FQGNSA. CDR3 DNA sequence: TGTGCCAGCAGCCAGGCCCCCAGCGCTGGAAACACCATATATTTT. Protein sequence: CASSQAPSAGNTIYF. Based on the CDR3 plus reference TRBV7-2 and TRBJ1-3, the full variable domain is GAGVSQSPSNKVTEKGKDVELRCDPISGHTALYWYRQSLGQGLEFLIYFQGNSAPDKSGLPSDRFSAERTGGSVSTLTIQRTQQEDSAVYLCASSQAPSAGNTIYFGEGSWLTVV.

The chain has TRBV5-4 and TRBJ2-2; 9 bases line up with TRBD2. The V and J ends lost 0 bases and 4 bases, in that order; junction bases with no gene match: 4. CDR3 length: 16 residues. Per germline, CDR1 SGHNT and CDR2 YYREEE (reference sequence). CDR3 sequence (DNA): TGTGCCAGCAGCTTGGGCGGGGGGGCCCCCACCGGGGAGCTGTTTTTT. Translated: CASSLGGGAPTGELFF.